This record covers a single T cell receptor beta chain. This sample is drawn from a study of T cell changes during pregnancy in multiple sclerosis. CDR1 is MDHEN, CDR2 SYDVKM, per germline. CDR3 size: 12 residues. V was cut by 5 bases and J by 8 bases, with 10 bases left in between. The table came from immunoSEQ multiplex PCR; TCRdb's copy has only in-frame clones and leaves some out. The sample holds more than 30,000 clones, roughly 92% seen once. The clonotype originates from a female donor with multiple sclerosis, enrolled in a pregnancy study. The specimen was PBMCs (not recorded whether the cells were cultured). This chain connects TRBV28 to TRBJ2-1; D gene unclear. The CDR3 is CASSASLDEQFF. As DNA, the CDR3 is TGTGCCAGCAGTGCTAGTCTCGATGAGCAGTTCTTC. Full variable domain (missing parts from reference TRBV28 and TRBJ2-1): DVKVTQSSRYLVKRTGEKVFLECVQDMDHENMFWYRQDPGLGLRLIYFSYDVKMKEKGDIPEGYSVSREKKERFSLILESASTNQTSMYLCASSASLDEQFFGPGTRLTVL.